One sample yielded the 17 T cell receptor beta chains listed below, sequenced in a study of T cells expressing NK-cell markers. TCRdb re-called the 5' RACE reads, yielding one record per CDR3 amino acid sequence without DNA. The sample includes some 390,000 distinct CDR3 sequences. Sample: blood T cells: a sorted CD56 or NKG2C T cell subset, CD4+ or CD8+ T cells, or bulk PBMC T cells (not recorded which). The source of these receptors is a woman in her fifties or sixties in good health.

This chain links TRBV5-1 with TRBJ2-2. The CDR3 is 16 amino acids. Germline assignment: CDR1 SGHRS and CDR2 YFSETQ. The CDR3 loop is CASSPFTGTNTGELFF.

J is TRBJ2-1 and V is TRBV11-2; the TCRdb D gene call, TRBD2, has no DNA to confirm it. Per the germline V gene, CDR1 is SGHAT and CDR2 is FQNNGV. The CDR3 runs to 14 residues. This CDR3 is CASSDGLGYNEQFF.

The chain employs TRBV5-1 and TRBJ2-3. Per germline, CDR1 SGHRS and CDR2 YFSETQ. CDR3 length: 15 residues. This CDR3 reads CASSLYGSGSDTQYF.

CDR3 in amino acids: CSARGPDTDTQYF. The rearrangement uses TRBV20-1 and TRBJ2-3. This CDR3 has 13 amino acids. Germline CDR1 is DFQATT and CDR2 is SNEGSKA (reference sequence).

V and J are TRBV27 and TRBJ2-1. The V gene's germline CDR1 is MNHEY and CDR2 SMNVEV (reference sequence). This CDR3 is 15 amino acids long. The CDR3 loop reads CASSLQSKGYNEQFF.

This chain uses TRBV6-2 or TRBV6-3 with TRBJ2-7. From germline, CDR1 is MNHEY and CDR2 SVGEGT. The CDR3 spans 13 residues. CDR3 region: CASSSPDPYEQYF.

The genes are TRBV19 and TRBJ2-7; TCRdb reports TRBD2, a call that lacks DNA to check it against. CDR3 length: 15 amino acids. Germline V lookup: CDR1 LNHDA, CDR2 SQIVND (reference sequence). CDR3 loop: CASSPPGKLDYEQYF.

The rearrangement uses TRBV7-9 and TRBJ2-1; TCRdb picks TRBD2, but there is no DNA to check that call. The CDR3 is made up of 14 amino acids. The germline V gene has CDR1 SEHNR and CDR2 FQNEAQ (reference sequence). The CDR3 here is CASNPGLAGAEQFF.

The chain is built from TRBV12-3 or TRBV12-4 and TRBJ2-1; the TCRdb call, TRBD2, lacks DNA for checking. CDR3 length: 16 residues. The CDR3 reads CASRRTSGRALDEQFF.

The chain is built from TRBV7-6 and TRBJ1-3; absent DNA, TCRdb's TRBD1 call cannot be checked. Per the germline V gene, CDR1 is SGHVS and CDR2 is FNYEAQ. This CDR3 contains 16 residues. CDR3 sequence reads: CASSNDGQGRGNTIYF.

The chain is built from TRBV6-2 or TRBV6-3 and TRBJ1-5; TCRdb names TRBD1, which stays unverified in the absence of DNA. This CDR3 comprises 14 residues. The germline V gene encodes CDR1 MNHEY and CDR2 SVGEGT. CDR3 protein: CASTPIGGGQPQHF.

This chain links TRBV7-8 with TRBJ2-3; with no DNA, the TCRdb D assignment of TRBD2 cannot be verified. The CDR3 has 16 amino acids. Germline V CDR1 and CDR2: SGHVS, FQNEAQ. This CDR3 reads CASSLASGRGTDTQYF.

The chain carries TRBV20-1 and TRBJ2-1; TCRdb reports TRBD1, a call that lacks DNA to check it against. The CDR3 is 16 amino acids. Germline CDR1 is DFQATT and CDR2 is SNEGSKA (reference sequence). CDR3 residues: CSARPLGGETYNEQFF.

Here the CDR3 reads CSATRTSGFTYEQYF. The V and J genes are TRBV20-1 and TRBJ2-7; the TCRdb call, TRBD2, lacks DNA for checking. The CDR3 runs 15 residues. CDR1 and CDR2 from the germline V gene are DFQATT and SNEGSKA (reference sequence).

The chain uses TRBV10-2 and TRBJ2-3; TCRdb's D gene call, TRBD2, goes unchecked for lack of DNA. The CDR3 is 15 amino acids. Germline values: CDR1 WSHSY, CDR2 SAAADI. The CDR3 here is CASSESAGGRDTQYF.

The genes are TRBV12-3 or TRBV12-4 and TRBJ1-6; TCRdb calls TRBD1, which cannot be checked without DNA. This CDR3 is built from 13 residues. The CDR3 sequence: CASSLVQGSPLHF.

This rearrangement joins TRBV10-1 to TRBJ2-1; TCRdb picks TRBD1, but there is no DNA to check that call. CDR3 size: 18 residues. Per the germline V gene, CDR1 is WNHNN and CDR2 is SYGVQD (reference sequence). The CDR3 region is CASSTSAPGLGPYNEQFF.